The 5 T cell receptor beta chains listed next were all sequenced from one sample in a study of blood T cell repertoires in COVID-19. Measured with immunoSEQ multiplex PCR; TCRdb has only the in-frame clones, and not every one. Of about 260,000 clones in the sample, around 90% were seen once. Sequenced input: peripheral blood. The receptors were sampled from a woman in her thirties or forties with acute or convalescent COVID-19.

The V and J genes are TRBV5-1 and TRBJ2-5; D is possibly TRBD2 (5 bases). This CDR3 contains 15 residues. Germline CDR1 is SGHRS and CDR2 is YFSETQ. V lost 1 base and J 6 bases, leaving 16 bases between the germline ends. CDR3 sequence reads: CASSLSSGSEKTQYF. Here the CDR3 DNA reads TGCGCCAGCAGCTTGAGTTCGGGATCGGAGAAGACCCAGTACTTC.

The rearrangement uses TRBV5-4 and TRBJ1-2, with 7 bases aligning to TRBD1. The trim removed 0 bases at V and 8 bases at J, leaving 4 bases unmatched. The CDR3 sequence is 13 residues long. The V gene's germline CDR1 is SGHNT and CDR2 YYREEE (reference sequence). CDR3 DNA: TGTGCCAGCAGCTTGGCGAGGACAGGCGGCTACACCTTC. This encodes CASSLARTGGYTF.

This clone was seen a single time. V gene TRBV9 combines with J gene TRBJ2-5, with 7 bases aligning to TRBD1. Germline loops: CDR1 SGDLS, CDR2 YYNGEE. The CDR3 runs 15 residues. The V segment lost 4 bases and the J segment 2 bases; nucleotides outside the gene matches: 8. CDR3 sequence (DNA): TGTGCCAGCAGCATCCGGACAGGCGCACAAGAGACCCAGTACTTC. This encodes CASSIRTGAQETQYF.

Note on this clone: Distinct nucleotide sequences in the sample also encode this CDR3. The chain uses TRBV9 and TRBJ2-3; D remains unclear. The ends were cut back, 0 bases at V and 4 bases at J, with 6 bases in the middle. Per the germline V gene, CDR1 is SGDLS and CDR2 is YYNGEE. The CDR3 contains 13 residues. CDR3 DNA sequence: TGTGCCAGCAGCGTAGGAGGTGCAGATACGCAGTATTTT. Amino acids: CASSVGGADTQYF. Full variable domain (outside the CDR3, taken from reference TRBV9 and TRBJ2-3): DSGVTQTPKHLITATGQRVTLRCSPRSGDLSVYWYQQSLDQGLQFLIQYYNGEERAKGNILERFSAQQFPDLHSELNLSSLELGDSALYFCASSVGGADTQYFGPGTRLTVL.

CDR3 sequence (DNA): TGTGCCAGCAGCCATAGGCGGCCGGGACAGACTACCCTAGCCAAAAACATTCAGTACTTC. Its translation: CASSHRRPGQTTLAKNIQYF. The chain joins TRBV3-1 (or the pseudogene TRBV3-2) to TRBJ2-4; 7 bases are shared with TRBD1. This CDR3 is 20 amino acids long. V gave up 3 bases and J gave up 0 bases; unmatched junction bases: 17. Germline assignment: CDR1 LGHDT and CDR2 YNNKEL (reference sequence).